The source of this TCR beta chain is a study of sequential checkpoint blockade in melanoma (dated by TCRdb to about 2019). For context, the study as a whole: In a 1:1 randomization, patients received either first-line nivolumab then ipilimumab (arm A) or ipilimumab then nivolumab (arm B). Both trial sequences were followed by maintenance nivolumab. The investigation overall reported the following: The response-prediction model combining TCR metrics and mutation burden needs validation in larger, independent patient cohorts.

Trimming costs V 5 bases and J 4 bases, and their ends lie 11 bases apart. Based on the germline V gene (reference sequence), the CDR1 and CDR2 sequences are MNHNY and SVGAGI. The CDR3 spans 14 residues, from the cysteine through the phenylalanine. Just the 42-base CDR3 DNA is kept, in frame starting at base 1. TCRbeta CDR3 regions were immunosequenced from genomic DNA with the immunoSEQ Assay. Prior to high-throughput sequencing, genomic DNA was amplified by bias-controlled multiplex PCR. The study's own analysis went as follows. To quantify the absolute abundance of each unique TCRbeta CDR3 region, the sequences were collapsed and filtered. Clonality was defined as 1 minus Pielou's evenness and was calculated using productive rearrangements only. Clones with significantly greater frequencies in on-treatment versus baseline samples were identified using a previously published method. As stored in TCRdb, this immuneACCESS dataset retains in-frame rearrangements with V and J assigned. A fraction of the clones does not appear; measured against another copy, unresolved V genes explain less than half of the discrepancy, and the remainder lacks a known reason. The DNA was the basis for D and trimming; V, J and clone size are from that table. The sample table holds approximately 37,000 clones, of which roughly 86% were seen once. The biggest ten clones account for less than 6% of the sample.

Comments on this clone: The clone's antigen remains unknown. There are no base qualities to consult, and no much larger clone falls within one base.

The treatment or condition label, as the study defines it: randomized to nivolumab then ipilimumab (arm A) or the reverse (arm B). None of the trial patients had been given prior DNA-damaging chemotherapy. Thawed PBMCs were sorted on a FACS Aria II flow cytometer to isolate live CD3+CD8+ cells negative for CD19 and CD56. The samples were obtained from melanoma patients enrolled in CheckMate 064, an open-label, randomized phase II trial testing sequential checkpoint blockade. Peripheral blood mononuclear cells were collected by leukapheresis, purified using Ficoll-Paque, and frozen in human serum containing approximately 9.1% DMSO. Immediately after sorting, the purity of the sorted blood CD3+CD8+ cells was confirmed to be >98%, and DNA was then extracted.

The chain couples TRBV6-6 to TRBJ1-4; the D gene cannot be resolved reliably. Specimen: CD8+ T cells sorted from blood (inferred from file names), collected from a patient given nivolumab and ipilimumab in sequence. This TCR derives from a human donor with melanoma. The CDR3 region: CASSNRENNEKLFF. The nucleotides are TGTGCCAGCAGTAACCGGGAGAATAATGAAAAACTGTTTTTT.